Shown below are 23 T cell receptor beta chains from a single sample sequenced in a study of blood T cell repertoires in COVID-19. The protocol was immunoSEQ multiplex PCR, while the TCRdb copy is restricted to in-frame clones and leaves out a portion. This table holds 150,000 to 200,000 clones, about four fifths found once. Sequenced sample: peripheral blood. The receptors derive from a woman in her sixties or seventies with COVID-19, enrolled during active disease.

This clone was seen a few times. In DNA, the CDR3 is TGTGCCAGTACCGCACTAGGGGGGAACACTGAAGCTTTCTTT. Encoded protein: CASTALGGNTEAFF. The V gene is TRBV19, the J gene TRBJ1-1; maybe TRBD1 (6 bases). In germline, CDR1 is LNHDA, CDR2 SQIVND (reference sequence). The CDR3 has 14 residues. V was trimmed by 7 bases and J by 1 base, leaving 13 bases between them.

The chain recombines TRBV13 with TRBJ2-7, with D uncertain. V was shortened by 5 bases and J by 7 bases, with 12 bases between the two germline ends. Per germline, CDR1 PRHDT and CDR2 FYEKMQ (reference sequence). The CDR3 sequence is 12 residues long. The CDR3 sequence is CASSPPCTEQYV. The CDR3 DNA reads TGTGCCAGCAGCCCCCCTTGTACAGAGCAGTACGTC.

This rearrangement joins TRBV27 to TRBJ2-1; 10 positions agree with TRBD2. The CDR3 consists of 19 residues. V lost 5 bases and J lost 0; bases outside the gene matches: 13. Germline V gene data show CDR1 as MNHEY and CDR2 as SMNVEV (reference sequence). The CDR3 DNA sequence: TGTGCCAGCAGTCCAACCCGAAACGGACTAGCGGTCTCCTACAATGAGCAGTTCTTC. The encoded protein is CASSPTRNGLAVSYNEQFF.

For the CDR3, the DNA is TGTGCCAGCAGCTCAGGACTAGCCGGCGCTAAAGATGAGCAGTTCTTC. Protein: CASSSGLAGAKDEQFF. The J gene is TRBJ2-1, the V gene TRBV7-2, with 8 bases identical to TRBD2. From germline, CDR1 is SGHTA and CDR2 FQGNSA. The CDR3 consists of 16 residues. After removal of 4 bases from V and 8 bases from J, the junction contained 13 bases not matched to a gene.

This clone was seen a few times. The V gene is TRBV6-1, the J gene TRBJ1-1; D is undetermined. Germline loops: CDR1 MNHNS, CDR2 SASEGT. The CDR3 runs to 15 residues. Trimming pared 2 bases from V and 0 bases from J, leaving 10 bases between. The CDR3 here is CASSESGRMNTEAFF. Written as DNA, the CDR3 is TGTGCCAGCAGTGAAAGCGGCAGGATGAACACTGAAGCTTTCTTT.

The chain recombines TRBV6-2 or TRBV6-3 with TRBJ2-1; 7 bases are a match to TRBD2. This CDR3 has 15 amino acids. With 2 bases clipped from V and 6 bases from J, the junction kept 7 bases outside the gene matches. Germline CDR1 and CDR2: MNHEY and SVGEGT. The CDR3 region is CASSYGRELPNEQFF. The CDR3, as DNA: TGTGCCAGCAGTTACGGGAGGGAGCTTCCCAATGAGCAGTTCTTC.

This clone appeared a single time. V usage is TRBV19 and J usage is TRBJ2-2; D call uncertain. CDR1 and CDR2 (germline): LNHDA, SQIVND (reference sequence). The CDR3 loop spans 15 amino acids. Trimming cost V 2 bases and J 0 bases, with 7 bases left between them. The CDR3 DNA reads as TGTGCCAGTAGTATAATCAGTTCGAACACCGGGGAGCTGTTTTTT. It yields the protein CASSIISSNTGELFF.

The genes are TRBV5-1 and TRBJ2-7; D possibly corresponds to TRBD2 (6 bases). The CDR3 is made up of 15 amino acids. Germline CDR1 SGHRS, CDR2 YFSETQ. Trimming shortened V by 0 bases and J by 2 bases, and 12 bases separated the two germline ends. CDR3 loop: CASSLDGGPTYEQYF. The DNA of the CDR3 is TGCGCCAGCAGCTTGGACGGGGGACCCACCTACGAGCAGTACTTC.

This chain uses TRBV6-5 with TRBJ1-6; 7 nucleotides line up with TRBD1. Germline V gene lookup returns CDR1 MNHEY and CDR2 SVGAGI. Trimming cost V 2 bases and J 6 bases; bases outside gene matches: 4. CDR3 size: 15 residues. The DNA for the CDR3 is TGTGCCAGCAGTTACCAGACAGGGCCTAATTCACCCCTCCACTTT. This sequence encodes CASSYQTGPNSPLHF.

CDR3 in DNA: TGTGCCAGCAGCTTGGTCCTAGCGGGCGACAATGAGCAGTTCTTC. Protein sequence: CASSLVLAGDNEQFF. The J gene is TRBJ2-1, the V gene TRBV5-6; 8 bases agree with TRBD2. Germline-derived CDR1 and CDR2 are SGHDT and YYEEEE. The length of the CDR3 is 15 residues. J was trimmed by 5 bases and V by 0 bases; bases with no gene match: 4.

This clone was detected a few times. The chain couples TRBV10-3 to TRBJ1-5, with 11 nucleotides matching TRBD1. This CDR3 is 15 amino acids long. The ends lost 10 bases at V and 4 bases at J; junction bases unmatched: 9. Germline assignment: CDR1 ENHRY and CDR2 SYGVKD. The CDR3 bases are TGTGCCACCCTTAATGGGACAGGGGGAAATCAGCCCCAGCATTTT. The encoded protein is CATLNGTGGNQPQHF.

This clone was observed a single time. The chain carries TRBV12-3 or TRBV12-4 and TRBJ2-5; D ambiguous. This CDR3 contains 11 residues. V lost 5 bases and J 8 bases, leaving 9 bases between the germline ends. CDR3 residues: CASSPSTTQYF. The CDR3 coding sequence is TGTGCCAGCAGTCCCTCCACTACCCAGTACTTC.

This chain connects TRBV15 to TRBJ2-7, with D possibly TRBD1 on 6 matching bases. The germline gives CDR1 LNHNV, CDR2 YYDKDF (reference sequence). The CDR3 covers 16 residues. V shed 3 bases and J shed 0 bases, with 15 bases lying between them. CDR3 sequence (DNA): TGTGCCACCAGCAGCTTCCTTGACAGGTTCTCCTACGAGCAGTACTTC. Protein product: CATSSFLDRFSYEQYF.

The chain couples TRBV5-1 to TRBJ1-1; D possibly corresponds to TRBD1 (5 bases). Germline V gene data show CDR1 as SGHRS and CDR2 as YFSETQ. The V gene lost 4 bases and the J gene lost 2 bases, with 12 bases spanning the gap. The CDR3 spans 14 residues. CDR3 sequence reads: CASSPRDFNTEAFF. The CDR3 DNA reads TGCGCCAGCAGCCCCAGGGATTTCAACACTGAAGCTTTCTTT.

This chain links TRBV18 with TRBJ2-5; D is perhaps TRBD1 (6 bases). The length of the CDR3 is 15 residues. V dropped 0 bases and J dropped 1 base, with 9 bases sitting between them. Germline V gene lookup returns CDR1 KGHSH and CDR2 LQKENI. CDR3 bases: TGTGCCAGCTCACCACCGGTACAGGGCCAAGAGACCCAGTACTTC. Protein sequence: CASSPPVQGQETQYF.

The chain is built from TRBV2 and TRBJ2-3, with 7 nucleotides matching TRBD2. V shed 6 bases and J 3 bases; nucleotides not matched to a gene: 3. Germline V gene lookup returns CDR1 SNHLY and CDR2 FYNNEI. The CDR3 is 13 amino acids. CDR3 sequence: CASRLLATDTQYF. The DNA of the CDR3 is TGTGCCAGCAGACTACTAGCGACAGATACGCAGTATTTT.

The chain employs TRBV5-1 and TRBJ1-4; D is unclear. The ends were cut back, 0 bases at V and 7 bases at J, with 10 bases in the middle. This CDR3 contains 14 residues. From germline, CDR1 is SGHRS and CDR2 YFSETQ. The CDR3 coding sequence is TGCGCCAGCAGCTTGGGATTCGGTGGTGAAAAACTGTTTTTT. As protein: CASSLGFGGEKLFF.

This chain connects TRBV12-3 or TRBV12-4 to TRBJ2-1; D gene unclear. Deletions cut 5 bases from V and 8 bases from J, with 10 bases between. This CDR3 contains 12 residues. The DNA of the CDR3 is TGTGCCAGCAGTCCGGTGGAGTATGAGCAGTTCTTC. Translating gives CASSPVEYEQFF.

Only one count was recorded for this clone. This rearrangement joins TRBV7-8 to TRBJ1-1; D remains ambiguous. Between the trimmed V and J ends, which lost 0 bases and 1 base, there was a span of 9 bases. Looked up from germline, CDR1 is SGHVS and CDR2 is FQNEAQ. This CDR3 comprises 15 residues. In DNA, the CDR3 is TGTGCCAGCAGCTTAGCTCGCGGTCCGAACACTGAAGCTTTCTTT. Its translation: CASSLARGPNTEAFF. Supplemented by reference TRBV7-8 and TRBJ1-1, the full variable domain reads GAGVSQSPRYKVAKRGQDVALRCDPISGHVSLFWYQQALGQGPEFLTYFQNEAQLDKSGLPSDRFFAERPEGSVSTLKIQRTQQEDSAVYLCASSLARGPNTEAFFGQGTRLTVV.

The CDR3 nucleotides are TGCAGTGCTAGTCCACAGAGCAATCAGCCCCAGCATTTT. Amino acids: CSASPQSNQPQHF. The chain recombines TRBV20-1 with TRBJ1-5; unclear D gene. Germline CDR1 DFQATT, CDR2 SNEGSKA (reference sequence). V gave up 3 bases and J gave up 1 base, with 7 bases separating them. The CDR3 consists of 13 residues.

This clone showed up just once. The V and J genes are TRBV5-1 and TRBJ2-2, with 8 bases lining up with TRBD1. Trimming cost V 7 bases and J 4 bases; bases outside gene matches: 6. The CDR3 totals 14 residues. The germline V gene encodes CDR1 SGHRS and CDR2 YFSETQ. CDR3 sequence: CASRTGLSTGELFF. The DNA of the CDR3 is TGCGCCAGCCGGACAGGGTTGAGCACCGGGGAGCTGTTTTTT.

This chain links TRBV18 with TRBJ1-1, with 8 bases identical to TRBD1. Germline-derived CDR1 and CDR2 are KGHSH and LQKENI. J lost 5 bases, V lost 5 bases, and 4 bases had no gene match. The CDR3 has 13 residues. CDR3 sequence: CASSDRTGTEAFF. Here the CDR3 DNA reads TGTGCCAGCTCAGATCGGACAGGGACTGAAGCTTTCTTT.

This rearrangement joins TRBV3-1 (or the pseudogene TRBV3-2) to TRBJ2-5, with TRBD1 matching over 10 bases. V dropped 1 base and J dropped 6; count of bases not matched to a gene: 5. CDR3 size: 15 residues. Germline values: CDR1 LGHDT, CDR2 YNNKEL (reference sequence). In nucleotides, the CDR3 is TGTGCCAGCAGCCAAGCCGGGACAGGGGAGAAGACCCAGTACTTC. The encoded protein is CASSQAGTGEKTQYF.